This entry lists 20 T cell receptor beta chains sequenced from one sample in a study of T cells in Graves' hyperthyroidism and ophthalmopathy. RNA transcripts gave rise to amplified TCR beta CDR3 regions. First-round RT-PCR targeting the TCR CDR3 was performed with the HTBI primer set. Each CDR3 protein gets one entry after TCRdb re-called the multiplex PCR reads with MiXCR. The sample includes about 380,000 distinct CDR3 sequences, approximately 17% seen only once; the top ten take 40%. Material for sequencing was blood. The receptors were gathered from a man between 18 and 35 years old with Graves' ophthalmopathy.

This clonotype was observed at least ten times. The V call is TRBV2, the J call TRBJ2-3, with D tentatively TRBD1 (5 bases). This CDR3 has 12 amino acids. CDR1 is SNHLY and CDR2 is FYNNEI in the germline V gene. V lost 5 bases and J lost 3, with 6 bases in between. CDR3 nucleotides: TGTGCCAGCAGTTCAGGGACAGATACGCAGTATTTT. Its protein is CASSSGTDTQYF. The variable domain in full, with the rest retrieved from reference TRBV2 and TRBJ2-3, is EPEVTQTPSHQVTQMGQEVILRCVPISNHLYFYWYRQILGQKVEFLVSFYNNEISEKSEIFDDQFSVERPDGSNFTLKIRSTKLEDSAMYFCASSSGTDTQYFGPGTRLTVL.

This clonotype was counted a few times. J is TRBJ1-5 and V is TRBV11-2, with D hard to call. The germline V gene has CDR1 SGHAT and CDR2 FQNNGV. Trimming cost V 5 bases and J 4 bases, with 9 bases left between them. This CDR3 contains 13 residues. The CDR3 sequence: CASSPTQNQPQHF. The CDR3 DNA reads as TGTGCCAGCAGCCCAACACAGAATCAGCCCCAGCATTTT.

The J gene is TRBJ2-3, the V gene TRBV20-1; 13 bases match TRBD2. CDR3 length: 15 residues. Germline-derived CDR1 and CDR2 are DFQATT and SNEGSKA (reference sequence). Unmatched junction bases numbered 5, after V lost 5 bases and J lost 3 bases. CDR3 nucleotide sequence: TGCAGTGCTTCCTCGACTAGCGGGGGGACAGATACGCAGTATTTT. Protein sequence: CSASSTSGGTDTQYF.

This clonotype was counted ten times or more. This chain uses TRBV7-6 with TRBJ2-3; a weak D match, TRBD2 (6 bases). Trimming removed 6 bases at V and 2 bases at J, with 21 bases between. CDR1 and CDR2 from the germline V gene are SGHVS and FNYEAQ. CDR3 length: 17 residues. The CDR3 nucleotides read TGTGCCAGCAGTTCATCTAGGGGCGGGGAGATCACAGATACGCAGTATTTT. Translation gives CASSSSRGGEITDTQYF.

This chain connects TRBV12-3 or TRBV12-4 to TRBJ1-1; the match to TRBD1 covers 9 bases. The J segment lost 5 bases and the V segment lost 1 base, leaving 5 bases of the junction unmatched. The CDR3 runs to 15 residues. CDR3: CASSLGTGVFTEAFF. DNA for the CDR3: TGTGCCAGCAGTTTAGGGACAGGGGTTTTTACTGAAGCTTTCTTT.

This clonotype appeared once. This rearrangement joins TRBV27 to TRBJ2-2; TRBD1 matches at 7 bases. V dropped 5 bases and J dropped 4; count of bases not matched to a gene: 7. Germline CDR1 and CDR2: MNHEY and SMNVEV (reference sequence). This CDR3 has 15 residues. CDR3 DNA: TGTGCCAGCAGTCCCATGGCAGGGGGCACCGGGGAGCTGTTTTTT. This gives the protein CASSPMAGGTGELFF.

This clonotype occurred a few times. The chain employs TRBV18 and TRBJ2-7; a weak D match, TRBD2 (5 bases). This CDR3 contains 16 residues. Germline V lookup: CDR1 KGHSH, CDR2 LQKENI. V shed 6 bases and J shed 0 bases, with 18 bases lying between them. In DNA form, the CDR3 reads TGTGCCAGCTCGTACCAATCGGGTGAGGGCTCCTACGAGCAGTACTTC. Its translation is CASSYQSGEGSYEQYF.

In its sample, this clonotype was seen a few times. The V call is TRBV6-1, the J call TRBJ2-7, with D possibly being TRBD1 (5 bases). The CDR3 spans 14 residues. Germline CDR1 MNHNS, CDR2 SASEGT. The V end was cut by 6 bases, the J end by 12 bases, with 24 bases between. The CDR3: CASRNRFSLKPWYF. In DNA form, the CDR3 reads TGTGCCAGCAGAAACAGGTTTTCCCTTAAGCCATGGTACTTC.

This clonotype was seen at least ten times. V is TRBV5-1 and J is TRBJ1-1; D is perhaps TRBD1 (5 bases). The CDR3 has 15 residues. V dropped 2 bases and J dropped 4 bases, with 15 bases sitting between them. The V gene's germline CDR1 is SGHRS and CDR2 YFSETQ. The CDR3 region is CASSLSGVGVTEAFF. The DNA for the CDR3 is TGCGCCAGCAGCTTATCGGGGGTCGGAGTCACTGAAGCTTTCTTT.

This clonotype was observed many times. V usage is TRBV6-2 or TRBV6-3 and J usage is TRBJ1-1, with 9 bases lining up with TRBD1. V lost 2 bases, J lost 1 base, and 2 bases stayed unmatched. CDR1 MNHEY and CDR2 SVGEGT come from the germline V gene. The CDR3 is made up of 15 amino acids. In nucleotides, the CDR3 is TGTGCCAGCAGTTACATGACAGGGGGGAACACTGAAGCTTTCTTT. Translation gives CASSYMTGGNTEAFF.

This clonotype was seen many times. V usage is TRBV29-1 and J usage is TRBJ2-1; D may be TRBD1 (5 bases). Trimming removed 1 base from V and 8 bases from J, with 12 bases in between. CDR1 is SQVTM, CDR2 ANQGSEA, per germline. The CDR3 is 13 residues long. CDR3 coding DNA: TGCAGCGTTGAAGGACAGTATCAGCATGAGCAGTTCTTC. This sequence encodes CSVEGQYQHEQFF.

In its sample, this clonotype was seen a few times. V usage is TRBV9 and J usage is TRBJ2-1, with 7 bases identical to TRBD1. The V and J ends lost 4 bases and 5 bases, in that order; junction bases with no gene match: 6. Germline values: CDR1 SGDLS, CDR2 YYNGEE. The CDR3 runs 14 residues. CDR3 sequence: CASSSRQGNNEQFF. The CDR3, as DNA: TGTGCCAGCAGCAGCCGACAGGGAAACAATGAGCAGTTCTTC.

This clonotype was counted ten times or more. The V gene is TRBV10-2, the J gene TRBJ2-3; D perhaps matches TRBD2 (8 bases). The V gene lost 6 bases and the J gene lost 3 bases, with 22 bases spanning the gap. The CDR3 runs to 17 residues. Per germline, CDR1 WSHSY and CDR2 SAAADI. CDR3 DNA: TGCGCCAGCAGGACTTCGGGACAGCGGGGGATTACAGATACGCAGTATTTT. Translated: CASRTSGQRGITDTQYF.

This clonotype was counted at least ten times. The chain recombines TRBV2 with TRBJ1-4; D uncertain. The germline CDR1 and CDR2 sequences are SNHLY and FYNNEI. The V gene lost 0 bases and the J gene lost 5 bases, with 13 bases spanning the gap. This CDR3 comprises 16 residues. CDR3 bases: TGTGCCAGCAGTGAAGCGGAGGGAGCGTCCAATGAAAAACTGTTTTTT. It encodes CASSEAEGASNEKLFF.

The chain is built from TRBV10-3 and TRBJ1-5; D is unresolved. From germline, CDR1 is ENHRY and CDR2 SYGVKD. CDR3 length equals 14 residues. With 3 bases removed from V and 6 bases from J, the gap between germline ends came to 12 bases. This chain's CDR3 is CAISDRAAGQPQHF. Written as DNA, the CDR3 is TGTGCCATCAGTGACCGGGCGGCGGGTCAGCCCCAGCATTTT.

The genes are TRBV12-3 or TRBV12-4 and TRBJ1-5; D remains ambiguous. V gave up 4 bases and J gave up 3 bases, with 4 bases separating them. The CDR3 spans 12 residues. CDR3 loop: CASSYPNQPQHF. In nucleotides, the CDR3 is TGTGCCAGCAGTTACCCCAATCAGCCCCAGCATTTT.

The CDR3 here is CASSLSYPGRGDGQPQHF. CDR3 in DNA: TGTGCCAGCAGTTTATCCTACCCTGGCAGGGGTGATGGACAGCCCCAGCATTTT. The chain uses TRBV27 and TRBJ1-5; perhaps TRBD1 as D (6 bases). Deletions cut 0 bases from V and 7 bases from J, with 22 bases between. Germline V gene lookup returns CDR1 MNHEY and CDR2 SMNVEV (reference sequence). The CDR3 consists of 18 residues.

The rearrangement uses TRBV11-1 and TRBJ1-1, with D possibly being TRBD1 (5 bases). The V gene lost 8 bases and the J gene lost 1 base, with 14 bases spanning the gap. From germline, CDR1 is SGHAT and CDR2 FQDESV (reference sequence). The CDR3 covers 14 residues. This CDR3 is CASVKGNTNTEAFF. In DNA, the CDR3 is TGTGCCAGCGTAAAGGGGAACACGAACACTGAAGCTTTCTTT.

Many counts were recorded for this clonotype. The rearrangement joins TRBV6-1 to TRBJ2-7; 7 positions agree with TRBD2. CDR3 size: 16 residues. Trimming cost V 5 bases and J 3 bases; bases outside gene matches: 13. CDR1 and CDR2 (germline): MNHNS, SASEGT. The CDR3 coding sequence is TGTGCCAGCAGTTCCCCCCCCTCGGCTAGCGGCTACGAGCAGTACTTC. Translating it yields CASSSPPSASGYEQYF.

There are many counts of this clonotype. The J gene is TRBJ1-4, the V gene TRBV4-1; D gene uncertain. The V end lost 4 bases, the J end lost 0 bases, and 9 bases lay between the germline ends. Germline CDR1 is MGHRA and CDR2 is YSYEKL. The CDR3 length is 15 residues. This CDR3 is CASSLPGATNEKLFF. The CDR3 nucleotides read TGCGCCAGCAGCCTACCCGGTGCAACTAATGAAAAACTGTTTTTT.